This T cell receptor (beta chain) stems from a study of beta chain features in type 1 diabetes. Looking at the study overall: Comparable age, gender and cell yields were observed in patients relative to healthy donors. Study findings and constraints: Small HLA sub-analyses could not settle whether HLA shapes TCRB rearrangement.

Staining for CD45RO/CCR7/CD25/CD127/CD95/CD27 allowed sorting of CD4+ naive, central memory, regulatory and stem cell-like memory cells. About this clone: Antigen specificity is unknown.

The length of the CDR3 is 14 residues. V dropped 2 bases and J dropped 4 bases, with 10 bases sitting between them. From germline, CDR1 is MNHNY and CDR2 SVGAGI (reference sequence). The whole isolated RNA underwent reverse transcription, so sequencing captured expressed TCRB transcripts. Assay: immunoSEQ multiplex PCR; the TCRdb copy retains only in-frame clones and omits some. The data show hundreds of thousands of clones, less than 9.5% seen once. The sample was central memory CD4+ T cells from blood. This chain uses TRBV6-6 with TRBJ2-3; D gene uncertain. The TCR was taken from a woman aged 18-30 years in good health. This CDR3 reads CASSYRRTSDTQYF. The CDR3 bases are TGTGCCAGCAGTTACAGACGGACGTCAGATACGCAGTATTTT.